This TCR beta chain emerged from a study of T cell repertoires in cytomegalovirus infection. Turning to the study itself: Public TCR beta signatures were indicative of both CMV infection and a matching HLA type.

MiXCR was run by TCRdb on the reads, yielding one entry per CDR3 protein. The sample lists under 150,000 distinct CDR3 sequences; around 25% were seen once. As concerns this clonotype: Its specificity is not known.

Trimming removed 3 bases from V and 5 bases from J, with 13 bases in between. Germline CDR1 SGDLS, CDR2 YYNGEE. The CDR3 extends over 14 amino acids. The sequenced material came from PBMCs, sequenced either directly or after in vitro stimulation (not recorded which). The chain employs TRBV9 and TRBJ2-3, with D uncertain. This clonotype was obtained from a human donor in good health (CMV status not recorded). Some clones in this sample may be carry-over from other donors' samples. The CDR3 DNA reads TGTGCCAGCAGCGAGAGGACCCGTGAAGATACGCAGTATTTT. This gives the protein CASSERTREDTQYF.